This T cell receptor (beta chain) was retrieved from a study of blood T cell repertoires in COVID-19. The CDR3 length is 19 residues. CDR1 is WNHNN and CDR2 is SYGVQD in the germline V gene (reference sequence). V was clipped by 6 bases and J by 2 bases; unmatched bases: 18. The method was immunoSEQ multiplex PCR; TCRdb's version includes in-frame clones alone and lacks a portion of them. The data contain some 220,000 clones, roughly nine tenths of them singletons. Living in 24 US areas, the participants were between 18 and 89 years of age. V gene TRBV10-1 combines with J gene TRBJ1-4, with 7 bases fitting TRBD1. The sequencing input was PBMCs or T cells enriched from blood (not recorded which). The sequence was obtained from a woman aged 50 to 65 in a cohort exposed to, infected with or recovered from COVID-19 (not recorded which). Here the CDR3 DNA reads TGCGCCAGCAGATGCACCTGTCGTCCAGGGGGTTTCACTAATGAAAAACTGTTTTTT. As protein: CASRCTCRPGGFTNEKLFF.